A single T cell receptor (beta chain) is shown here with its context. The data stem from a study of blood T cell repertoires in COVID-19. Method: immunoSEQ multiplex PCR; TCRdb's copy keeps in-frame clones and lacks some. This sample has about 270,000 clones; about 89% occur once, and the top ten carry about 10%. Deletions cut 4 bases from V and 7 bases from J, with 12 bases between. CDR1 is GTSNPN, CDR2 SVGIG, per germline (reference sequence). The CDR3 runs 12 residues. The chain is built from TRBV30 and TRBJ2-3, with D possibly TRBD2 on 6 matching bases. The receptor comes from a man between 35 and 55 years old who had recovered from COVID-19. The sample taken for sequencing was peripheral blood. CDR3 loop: CAWTGELNTQYF. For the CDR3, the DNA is TGTGCCTGGACGGGGGAATTGAATACGCAGTATTTT.